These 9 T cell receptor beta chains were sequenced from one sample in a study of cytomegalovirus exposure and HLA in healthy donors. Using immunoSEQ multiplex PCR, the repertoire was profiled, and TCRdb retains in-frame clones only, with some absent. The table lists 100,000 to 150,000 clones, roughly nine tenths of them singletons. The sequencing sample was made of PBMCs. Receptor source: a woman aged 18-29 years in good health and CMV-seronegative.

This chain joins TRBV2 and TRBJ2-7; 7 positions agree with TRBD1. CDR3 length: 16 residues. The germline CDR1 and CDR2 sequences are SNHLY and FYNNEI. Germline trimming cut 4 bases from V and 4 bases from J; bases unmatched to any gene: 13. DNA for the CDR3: TGTGCCAGCAGTGCCCTGGGACAGAAAATAGCATACGAGCAGTACTTC. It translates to CASSALGQKIAYEQYF. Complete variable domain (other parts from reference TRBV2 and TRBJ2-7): EPEVTQTPSHQVTQMGQEVILRCVPISNHLYFYWYRQILGQKVEFLVSFYNNEISEKSEIFDDQFSVERPDGSNFTLKIRSTKLEDSAMYFCASSALGQKIAYEQYFGPGTRLTVT.

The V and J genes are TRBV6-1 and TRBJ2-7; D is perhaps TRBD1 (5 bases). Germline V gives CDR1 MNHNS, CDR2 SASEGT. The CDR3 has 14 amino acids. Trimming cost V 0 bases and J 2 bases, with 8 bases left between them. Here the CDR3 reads CASSEATATYEQYF. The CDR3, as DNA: TGTGCCAGCAGTGAAGCGACAGCTACCTACGAGCAGTACTTC.

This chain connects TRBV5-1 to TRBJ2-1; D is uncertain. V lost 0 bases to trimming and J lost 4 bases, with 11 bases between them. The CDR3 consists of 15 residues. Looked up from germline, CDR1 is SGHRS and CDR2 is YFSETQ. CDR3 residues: CASSLVQAPYNEQFF. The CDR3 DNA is TGCGCCAGCAGCTTGGTTCAGGCTCCATACAATGAGCAGTTCTTC.

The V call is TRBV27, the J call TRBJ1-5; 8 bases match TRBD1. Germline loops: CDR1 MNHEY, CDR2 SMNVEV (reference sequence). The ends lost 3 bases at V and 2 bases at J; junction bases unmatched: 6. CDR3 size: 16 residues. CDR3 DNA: TGTGCCAGCAGTTTGTTGACAGGGGTCGGCAATCAGCCCCAGCATTTT. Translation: CASSLLTGVGNQPQHF.

CDR3 nucleotide sequence: TGTGCCAGCAGTTACGAGCGGGGATTCTATGGCTACACCTTC. Translating gives CASSYERGFYGYTF. The J gene is TRBJ1-2, the V gene TRBV6-5; D unresolved. In germline, CDR1 is MNHEY, CDR2 SVGAGI. The CDR3 length is 14 residues. Trimming removed 2 bases at V and 4 bases at J, with 11 bases between.

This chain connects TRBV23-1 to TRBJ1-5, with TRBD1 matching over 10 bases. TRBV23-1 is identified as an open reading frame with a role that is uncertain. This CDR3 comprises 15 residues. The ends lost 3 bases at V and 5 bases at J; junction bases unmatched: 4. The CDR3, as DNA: TGCGCCAGCAGTCACCCCGGGACAGGGGATCAGCCCCAGCATTTT. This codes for CASSHPGTGDQPQHF.

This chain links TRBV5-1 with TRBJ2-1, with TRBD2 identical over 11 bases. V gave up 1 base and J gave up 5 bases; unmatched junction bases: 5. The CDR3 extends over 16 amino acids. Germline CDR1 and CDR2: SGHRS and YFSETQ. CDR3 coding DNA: TGCGCCAGCAGCTTGCGGCTAGCGGGGGGAAACAATGAGCAGTTCTTC. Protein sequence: CASSLRLAGGNNEQFF.

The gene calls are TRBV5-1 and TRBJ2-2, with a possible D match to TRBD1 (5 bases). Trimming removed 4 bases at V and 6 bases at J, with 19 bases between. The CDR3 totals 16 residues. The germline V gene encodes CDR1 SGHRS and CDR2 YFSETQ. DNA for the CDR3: TGCGCCAGCAGCCCAGGGCCCCGGCAGGTACCCGGGGAGCTGTTTTTT. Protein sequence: CASSPGPRQVPGELFF.

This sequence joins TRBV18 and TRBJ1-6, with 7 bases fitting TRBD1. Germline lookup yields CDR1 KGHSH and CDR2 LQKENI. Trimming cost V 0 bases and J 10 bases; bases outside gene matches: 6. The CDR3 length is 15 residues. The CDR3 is CASSPPSSRGSPLHF. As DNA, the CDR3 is TGTGCCAGCTCACCACCCTCCAGCAGGGGGTCACCCCTCCACTTT.